These T cell receptor beta chains were read from a single sample in a study of regulatory T cells in long-lasting Graves disease. TCRdb recomputed calls from the multiplex PCR reads with MiXCR, one row per CDR3 protein. The sample holds roughly 400,000 distinct CDR3 sequences, 21% seen once. Sequenced here: peripheral blood mononuclear cells (PBMCs), sampled when the disease was refractory, from a patient treated with antithyroid drugs. These TCRs come from a female donor with Graves disease. The CDR3 runs from the conserved cysteine through the conserved F or W. The D gene is left open where the match is weak. Clone size is shown for a subset of rows, as once, few, many or a class of expanded clone.

d_gene,v_gene,j_gene,len,abundance,CDR3nt,CDR3aa
NA,TRBV7-9,TRBJ1-5,16,few,TGTGCCAGCAGCTTAGAGCGGAGGACAGACAATCAGCCCCAGCATTTT,CASSLERRTDNQPQHF
NA,TRBV3-1,TRBJ1-3,15,few,TGTGCCAGCAGCCTACAGGGTCTCTCTGGAAACACCATATATTTT,CASSLQGLSGNTIYF
TRBD2,TRBV20-1,TRBJ2-5,14,many,TGCAGTGCTAGAACTAGCGGGAGGTCAGAGACCCAGTACTTC,CSARTSGRSETQYF
TRBD1,TRBV20-1,TRBJ2-7,14,NA,TGCAGTGCTAGGGGACAGGGGGCAAGCTACGAGCAGTACTTC,CSARGQGASYEQYF
NA,TRBV28,TRBJ1-4,16,many,TGTGCCAGCAGTTTATGGGACAGCCAGCTTAATGAAAAACTGTTTTTT,CASSLWDSQLNEKLFF
NA,TRBV11-2,TRBJ2-5,16,many,TGTGCCAGCAGCCTCCCCACTCGCGGGGCCAAAGAGACCCAGTACTTC,CASSLPTRGAKETQYF
NA,TRBV11-2,TRBJ2-5,16,NA,TGTGCCAGCAGCTTACCGGGACTCGCAAAAGAAGAGACCCAGTACTTC,CASSLPGLAKEETQYF
NA,TRBV2,TRBJ2-7,11,NA,TGTGCCAGCAGAGCCCTCAACGAGCAGTACTTC,CASRALNEQYF
NA,TRBV28,TRBJ1-2,15,many,TGTGCCATCCTTGCCCCCCAGGAAGCTAACTATGGCTACACCTTC,CAILAPQEANYGYTF
NA,TRBV7-9,TRBJ2-5,15,NA,TGTGCCAGCAGCTTCCCTCGGGAGAGACAAGAGACCCAGTACTTC,CASSFPRERQETQYF
NA,TRBV11-2,TRBJ2-5,14,many,TGTGCCAGCAGCCCGAGCAGGCCTGGGGAGACCCAGTACTTC,CASSPSRPGETQYF
NA,TRBV10-3,TRBJ1-4,13,many,TGTGCCATCAGTGAAGGCGAGGGCGAAAAACTGTTTTTT,CAISEGEGEKLFF
NA,TRBV9,TRBJ2-2,15,NA,TGTGCCAGCAGCTTCAACCCAGGGCGGGCCGGGGAGCTGTTTTTT,CASSFNPGRAGELFF
TRBD2,TRBV11-3,TRBJ2-2,16,few,TGTGCCAGCAGCGCCGGGGGGGCAGGGAACACCGGGGAGCTGTTTTTT,CASSAGGAGNTGELFF
TRBD1,TRBV2,TRBJ2-3,15,NA,TGTGCCAGCAGGCCCCTAGGGGGCGTAACAGATACGCAGTATTTT,CASRPLGGVTDTQYF
NA,TRBV19,TRBJ2-7,11,NA,TGTGCCAGTAGTTCGGGACGGGAGCAGTACTTC,CASSSGREQYF
NA,TRBV27,TRBJ1-1,14,many,TGTGCCAGCAGTTTAAAGGGGAGGGACACTGAAGCTTTCTTT,CASSLKGRDTEAFF
NA,TRBV2,TRBJ1-1,11,many,TGTGCCAGCATTCAGAACACTGAAGCTTTCTTT,CASIQNTEAFF
TRBD1,TRBV30,TRBJ1-1,13,many,TGTGCCTGGAGCGACAGGGGGAACACTGAAGCTTTCTTT,CAWSDRGNTEAFF
NA,TRBV19,TRBJ2-7,13,few,TGTGCCAGCAGTGCAGGGGGAGGCTACGAGCAGTACTTC,CASSAGGGYEQYF
NA,TRBV28,TRBJ2-7,14,many,TGTGCCAGCAGTTTTCGGATGTCCTCCTACGAGCAGTACTTC,CASSFRMSSYEQYF
NA,TRBV6-2/TRBV6-3,TRBJ2-6,17,few,TGTGCCACCCTTAAAGGGGTCACGAGCTCTGGGGCCAACGTCCTGACTTTC,CATLKGVTSSGANVLTF
NA,TRBV30,TRBJ2-5,15,many,TGTGCCTGGAGTGCGGCCGGATTCATTCAAGAGACCCAGTACTTC,CAWSAAGFIQETQYF